This is a list of T cell receptor beta chains from one sample in a study of response to subunit inactivated influenza vaccine. Each CDR3 protein is one row after TCRdb ran MiXCR on the RT-PCR reads. Of 800,000 or so distinct CDR3 sequences in the sample, over 20% are singletons; the top ten hold roughly 10%. The sequencing used PBMCs from blood, collected 5 days after vaccination. These receptors were obtained from a man aged 50-60 years who received an inactivated influenza vaccine. CDR3s include the opening cysteine and the closing phenylalanine or tryptophan. A D gene is named only where the DNA matches it firmly. Size is omitted from some rows. Given values are once, few, many or a class for expanded clones.

CDR3 protein: CSASGGTHTGELFF
CDR3 DNA: TGCAGTGCTTCGGGAGGAACACACACCGGGGAGCTGTTTTTT
J gene: TRBJ2-2
V gene: TRBV20-1
D gene: TRBD2
clone size: NA

CDR3 protein: CASSDRRQPSGEKLFF
CDR3 DNA: TGTGCCAGCAGTGACAGAAGACAGCCGAGCGGTGAAAAACTGTTTTTT
J gene: TRBJ1-4
V gene: TRBV6-1
D gene: NA
clone size: many

CDR3 protein: CASSPSAGSGANVLTF
CDR3 DNA: TGTGCCAGCAGTCCCTCGGCAGGATCCGGGGCCAACGTCCTGACTTTC
J gene: TRBJ2-6
V gene: TRBV25-1
D gene: NA
clone size: many

CDR3 protein: CATSWVSDVAETQYF
CDR3 DNA: TGTGCCACCAGCTGGGTATCCGACGTGGCGGAGACCCAGTACTTC
J gene: TRBJ2-5
V gene: TRBV15
D gene: NA
clone size: NA

CDR3 protein: CASSLGSGSSWETQYF
CDR3 DNA: TGTGCCAGCAGCTTAGGTAGCGGGAGTTCTTGGGAGACCCAGTACTTC
J gene: TRBJ2-5
V gene: TRBV11-2
D gene: TRBD2
clone size: few

CDR3 protein: CASSQEFAGNYGYTF
CDR3 DNA: TGCGCCAGCAGCCAAGAATTTGCGGGCAACTATGGCTACACCTTC
J gene: TRBJ1-2
V gene: TRBV4-3
D gene: NA
clone size: few

CDR3 protein: CASSFGRGGYGYTF
CDR3 DNA: TGTGCCAGCAGCTTCGGTAGGGGCGGCTATGGCTACACCTTC
J gene: TRBJ1-2
V gene: TRBV13
D gene: NA
clone size: few

CDR3 protein: CSVEDGGIYGYTF
CDR3 DNA: TGCAGCGTTGAAGACGGGGGTATCTATGGCTACACCTTC
J gene: TRBJ1-2
V gene: TRBV29-1
D gene: NA
clone size: NA

CDR3 protein: CASSSLLAGGGNTQYF
CDR3 DNA: TGTGCCAGCAGCTCCCTTCTAGCGGGGGGAGGAAATACGCAGTATTTT
J gene: TRBJ2-3
V gene: TRBV11-2
D gene: TRBD2
clone size: once

CDR3 protein: CAWRGPGGLETQYF
CDR3 DNA: TGTGCCTGGAGGGGGCCGGGGGGGCTAGAGACCCAGTACTTC
J gene: TRBJ2-5
V gene: TRBV30
D gene: TRBD2
clone size: NA

CDR3 protein: CASSLNRAPTDTQYF
CDR3 DNA: TGTGCCAGCAGCTTAAATCGTGCACCCACAGATACGCAGTATTTT
J gene: TRBJ2-3
V gene: TRBV7-9
D gene: NA
clone size: NA